The 19 T cell receptor beta chains presented below share a single source sample, sequenced in a study of Tregs in tolerant kidney transplant recipients (dated by TCRdb to the late 2010s). The sample's time point label is to be understood as: blood sample drawn before combined kidney and bone marrow transplant. The library was built by means of the immunoSEQ multiplex PCR assay. In TCRdb, the immuneACCESS table is reduced to in-frame sequences with V and J assigned. These tables do not hold every clone; where another copy was compared, an unresolved V gene accounts for under half, and the others remain unexplained. The sample's records list roughly 48,000 clones. The top ten clonotypes cover 0.7% to 0.95% of the sample. The sequencing here drew on CD4+ T cells from blood, taken before the transplant. These receptors were collected from a human donor who received a combined kidney and bone marrow transplant.

A remark on this clone: The CDR3 end falls 3 residues outside the read, so it is completed with the germline J gene. The chain links TRBV5-1 to TRBJ2-3; D gene uncertain. The V end lost 2 bases, the J end lost 2 bases, and 9 bases lay between the germline ends. The CDR3 has 14 amino acids. Germline assignment: CDR1 SGHRS and CDR2 YFSETQ. Partial CDR3 DNA: TGCGCCAGCAGCTTATCATCCATCACAGATACG. Its translation is CASSLSSITDT. The whole CDR3 region reads CASSLSSITDTQYF.

In regard to this clone: The CDR3 end lies 3 residues beyond the end of the read and is filled in from the germline J gene. This chain uses TRBV19 with TRBJ2-1; the match to TRBD2 covers 10 bases. J was trimmed by 3 bases and V by 2 bases; bases with no gene match: 4. This CDR3 has 16 amino acids. Germline CDR1 and CDR2: LNHDA and SQIVND (reference sequence). The covered CDR3 bases are TGTGCCAGTAGTATATTTGGACTAGCGGACTACAATGAG. Protein sequence: CASSIFGLADYNE. The entire CDR3 reads CASSIFGLADYNEQFF.

About this clone: Sequencing ends 3 residues short of the CDR3 end; the germline J gene provides the rest. The chain employs TRBV4-1 and TRBJ2-2; the match to TRBD1 covers 8 bases. The germline V gene encodes CDR1 MGHRA and CDR2 YSYEKL. This CDR3 is 13 amino acids long. Here the CDR3 reads CASSQGDRFELFF. The DNA read from the CDR3 is TGCGCCAGCAGCCAGGGGGACAGGTTTGAG.

Comments on this clone: The DNA ends 3 residues before the CDR3 does, and the rest of the CDR3 is filled in from the germline J gene. This chain connects TRBV6-2 or TRBV6-3 to TRBJ2-1; D is unresolved. V lost 7 bases to trimming and J lost 5 bases, with 15 bases between them. CDR3 length equals 14 residues. Germline CDR1 is MNHEY and CDR2 is SVGEGT. The covered CDR3 bases are TGTGCCAGCACCCTTGCTGGGCAGAACAATGAG. Its translation: CASTLAGQNNE. The entire CDR3 protein is CASTLAGQNNEQFF.

Remarks on this clone: The read ends 3 residues before the CDR3 terminus; that terminus is restored from the germline J gene. This sequence joins TRBV7-8 and TRBJ2-7; a weak D match, TRBD2 (6 bases). Per germline, CDR1 SGHVS and CDR2 FQNEAQ. The V gene lost 5 bases and the J gene lost 0 bases, with 14 bases spanning the gap. The CDR3 loop spans 15 amino acids. Incomplete CDR3 DNA: TGTGCCAGCAGCATGAGCGGGCTAAGCTCCTACGAG. Translated: CASSMSGLSSYE. The CDR3 reads in full as CASSMSGLSSYEQYF.

With respect to this clone: The read halts 3 residues ahead of the CDR3 end, with the missing end drawn from the germline J gene. The rearrangement links TRBV6-2 or TRBV6-3 to TRBJ2-5; 7 bases agree with TRBD1. The CDR3 sequence is 13 residues long. Germline values: CDR1 MNHEY, CDR2 SVGEGT. J was trimmed by 2 bases and V by 6 bases; bases with no gene match: 3. The chain's CDR3 is CASRTGAQETQYF. CDR3 DNA (partial): TGTGCCAGCAGAACAGGGGCGCAAGAGACC.

A note on this clone: The read ends 3 residues early relative to the CDR3; the germline J gene fills the gap. The V call is TRBV30, the J call TRBJ2-2; tentative D call: TRBD1 (6 bases). CDR1 and CDR2 (germline): GTSNPN, SVGIG (reference sequence). V was cut by 4 bases and J by 5 bases, with 20 bases left in between. There are 16 residues in the CDR3. CDR3 DNA, as far as it was read: TGTGCCTGGATTCGGTCTTCCGGGACAACGACCGGGGAG. Its protein is CAWIRSSGTTTGE. The entire CDR3 protein is CAWIRSSGTTTGELFF.

Remarks on this clone: The read halts 3 residues ahead of the CDR3 end, with the missing end drawn from the germline J gene. V gene TRBV7-9 combines with J gene TRBJ1-1, with D perhaps matching TRBD1 (6 bases). Germline V gene sequence: CDR1 SEHNR, CDR2 FQNEAQ (reference sequence). CDR3 length equals 15 residues. Trimming pared 1 base from V and 4 bases from J, leaving 13 bases between. The CDR3 sequence: CASSLEGQKVTEAFF. The sequenced CDR3 bases are TGTGCCAGCAGCTTAGAAGGACAGAAGGTCACTGAA.

A remark on this clone: Read coverage stops 3 residues before the CDR3 terminus; the germline J gene supplies the remainder. The V gene is TRBV7-9, the J gene TRBJ2-1; 9 bases map to TRBD2. J was trimmed by 6 bases and V by 1 base; bases with no gene match: 4. Germline V lookup: CDR1 SEHNR, CDR2 FQNEAQ (reference sequence). The CDR3 contains 15 residues. The chain's CDR3 is CASSLGGRARNEQFF. The CDR3 DNA, read in part, is TGTGCCAGCAGCTTAGGCGGGAGGGCCCGCAATGAG.

As for this clone: The read ends 3 residues early relative to the CDR3; the germline J gene fills the gap. This rearrangement joins TRBV20-1 to TRBJ2-3; 14 positions match TRBD2. The germline V gene has CDR1 DFQATT and CDR2 SNEGSKA (reference sequence). The CDR3 loop spans 17 amino acids. J gave up 3 bases and V 6 bases, and 11 bases lay outside the gene matches. The CDR3 bases that were read are TGCAGTGCCTTGACTAGCGGGAGGGCCTTTTGGACAGATACG. Translating it yields CSALTSGRAFWTDT. The full-length CDR3 reads as CSALTSGRAFWTDTQYF.

On this clone itself: The read finishes 3 residues shy of the CDR3 end, and the germline J gene is used to complete it. The chain carries TRBV19 and TRBJ1-1; D call uncertain. Trimming stripped 4 bases from V and 1 base from J, with 7 bases between. The CDR3 has 13 amino acids. The germline gives CDR1 LNHDA, CDR2 SQIVND (reference sequence). The CDR3 bases that were read are TGTGCCAGTAGTAGCAGACAGAACACTGAA. This encodes CASSSRQNTE. In full, the CDR3 is CASSSRQNTEAFF. The full variable domain, completed using reference TRBV19 and TRBJ1-1, is DGGITQSPKYLFRKEGQNVTLSCEQNLNHDAMYWYRQDPGQGLRLIYYSQIVNDFQKGDIAEGYSVSREKKESFPLTVTSAQKNPTAFYLCASSSRQNTEAFFGQGTRLTVV.

CDR3 in amino acids: CASLRQDEKLFF. The CDR3 bases that were read are TGTGCCAGCTTGAGACAGGATGAAAAA. The genes are TRBV18 and TRBJ1-4; maybe TRBD1 (6 bases). The read stops 3 residues short of the end of the CDR3; the missing end is completed from the germline J gene. The CDR3 loop spans 12 amino acids. Trimming cost V 7 bases and J 6 bases, with 9 bases left between them. From germline, CDR1 is KGHSH and CDR2 LQKENI. The full variable domain, rest sourced from reference TRBV18 and TRBJ1-4, is NAGVMQNPRHLVRRRGQEARLRCSPMKGHSHVYWYRQLPEEGLKFMVYLQKENIIDESGMPKERFSAEFPKEGPSILRIQQVVRGDSAAYFCASLRQDEKLFFGSGTQLSVL.

On this clone: The read ends 3 residues shy of where the CDR3 ends; the end is completed using the germline J gene. The V and J genes are TRBV19 and TRBJ1-2, with D hard to call. Germline values: CDR1 LNHDA, CDR2 SQIVND (reference sequence). The CDR3 length is 11 residues. Trimming removed 8 bases from V and 1 base from J, with 5 bases in between. The CDR3 loop reads CASEGNYGYTF. The sequenced CDR3 bases are TGTGCCAGTGAGGGTAACTATGGC.

With regard to this clone: With the read ending 3 residues before the CDR3 end, the germline J gene is used to fill in that end. The V call is TRBV7-2, the J call TRBJ1-2; TRBD1 agrees at 8 bases. The CDR3 contains 15 residues. The junction had 12 bases not matched to a gene; V was cut back by 5 bases and J by 7 bases. Looked up from germline, CDR1 is SGHTA and CDR2 is FQGNSA. The CDR3 loop is CASSPDRVRESGYTF. The DNA read from the CDR3 is TGTGCCAGCAGCCCGGACAGGGTCAGGGAGAGTGGC. Supplemented by reference TRBV7-2 and TRBJ1-2, the full variable domain reads GAGVSQSPSNKVTEKGKDVELRCDPISGHTALYWYRQSLGQGLEFLIYFQGNSAPDKSGLPSDRFSAERTGGSVSTLTIQRTQQEDSAVYLCASSPDRVRESGYTFGSGTRLTVV.

Concerning this clone itself: The read terminates 3 residues before the CDR3 end, so the remaining end is supplied by the germline J gene. The chain recombines TRBV5-6 with TRBJ1-6, with 7 bases matching TRBD1. In germline, CDR1 is SGHDT, CDR2 YYEEEE. The CDR3 is 15 amino acids. V lost 4 bases and J lost 7; bases outside the gene matches: 8. The CDR3 sequence: CASSPLDRSNSPLHF. The part of the CDR3 DNA that was read is TGTGCCAGCAGCCCGCTGGACAGGTCCAATTCACCC.

Concerning this clone: The missing CDR3 end, 3 residues past where the read stops, is filled in from the germline J gene. The chain carries TRBV18 and TRBJ2-5, with D perhaps matching TRBD1 or TRBD2 (6 bases each). Trimming shortened V by 10 bases and J by 5 bases, and 20 bases separated the two germline ends. The CDR3 sequence is 14 residues long. Germline-derived CDR1 and CDR2 are KGHSH and LQKENI. The CDR3 is CATGERQEGETQYF. The sequenced part of the CDR3 DNA is TGTGCCACCGGGGAAAGACAGGAGGGGGAGACC.

Turning to this clone: The read comes to an end 3 residues before the CDR3 does, leaving the germline J gene to fill in the end. The chain is built from TRBV20-1 and TRBJ1-1; 7 positions agree with TRBD1. CDR1 is DFQATT and CDR2 is SNEGSKA in the germline V gene (reference sequence). CDR3 length equals 15 residues. Trimming at V came to 6 bases and at J to 1 base, leaving 11 bases not matched to a gene. CDR3 DNA, as far as it was read: TGCAGTGCCCCCGGGCAGGGGGATGGGAACACTGAA. It translates to CSAPGQGDGNTE. The full CDR3 sequence reads CSAPGQGDGNTEAFF.

For this clone: The missing CDR3 end, 3 residues past where the read stops, is filled in from the germline J gene. This chain links TRBV5-1 with TRBJ2-3, with TRBD2 identical over 7 bases. Germline CDR1 SGHRS, CDR2 YFSETQ. The CDR3 totals 17 residues. The trim removed 0 bases at V and 2 bases at J, leaving 9 bases unmatched. Incomplete CDR3 DNA: TGCGCCAGCAGCTTGGGGAGGCTAGCGGAACTCACAGATACG. Translation gives CASSLGRLAELTDT. The entire CDR3 reads CASSLGRLAELTDTQYF.

CDR3 DNA, as far as it was read: TGCAGCGTTGTACGCCAACCTCAGGGAGCAGATACG. Amino acids: CSVVRQPQGADT. The whole CDR3 sequence reads CSVVRQPQGADTQYF. J is TRBJ2-3 and V is TRBV29-1; the D call may be TRBD1 or TRBD2 (5 bases each). Sequencing ends 3 residues short of the CDR3 end; the germline J gene provides the rest. V dropped 4 bases and J dropped 4 bases, with 18 bases sitting between them. From germline, CDR1 is SQVTM and CDR2 ANQGSEA. This CDR3 comprises 15 residues.